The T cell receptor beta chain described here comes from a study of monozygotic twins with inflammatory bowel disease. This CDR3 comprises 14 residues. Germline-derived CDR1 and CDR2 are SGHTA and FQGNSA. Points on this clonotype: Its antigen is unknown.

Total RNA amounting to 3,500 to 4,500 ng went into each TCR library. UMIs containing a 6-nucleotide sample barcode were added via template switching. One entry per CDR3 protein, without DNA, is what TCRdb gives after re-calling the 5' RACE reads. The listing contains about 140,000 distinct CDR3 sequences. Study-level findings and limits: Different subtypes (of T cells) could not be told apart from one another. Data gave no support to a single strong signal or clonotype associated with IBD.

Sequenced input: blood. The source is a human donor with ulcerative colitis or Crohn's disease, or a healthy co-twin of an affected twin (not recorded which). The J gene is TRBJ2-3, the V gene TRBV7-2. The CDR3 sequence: CASSLVAGTDTQYF. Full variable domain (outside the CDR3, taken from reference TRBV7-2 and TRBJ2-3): GAGVSQSPSNKVTEKGKDVELRCDPISGHTALYWYRQSLGQGLEFLIYFQGNSAPDKSGLPSDRFSAERTGGSVSTLTIQRTQQEDSAVYLCASSLVAGTDTQYFGPGTRLTVL.